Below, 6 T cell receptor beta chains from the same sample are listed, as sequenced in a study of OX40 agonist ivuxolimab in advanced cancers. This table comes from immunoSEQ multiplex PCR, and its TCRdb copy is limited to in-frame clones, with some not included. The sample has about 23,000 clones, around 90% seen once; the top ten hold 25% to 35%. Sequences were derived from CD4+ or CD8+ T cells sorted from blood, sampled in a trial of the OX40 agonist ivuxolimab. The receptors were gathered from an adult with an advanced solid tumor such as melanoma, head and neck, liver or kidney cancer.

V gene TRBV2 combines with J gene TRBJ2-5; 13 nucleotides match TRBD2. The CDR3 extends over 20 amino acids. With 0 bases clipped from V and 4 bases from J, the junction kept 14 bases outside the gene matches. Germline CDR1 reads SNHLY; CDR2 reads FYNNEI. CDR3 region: CASSEALLRLAGGGRETQYF. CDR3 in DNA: TGTGCCAGCAGTGAAGCCCTACTTCGACTAGCGGGGGGTGGCAGAGAGACCCAGTACTTC.

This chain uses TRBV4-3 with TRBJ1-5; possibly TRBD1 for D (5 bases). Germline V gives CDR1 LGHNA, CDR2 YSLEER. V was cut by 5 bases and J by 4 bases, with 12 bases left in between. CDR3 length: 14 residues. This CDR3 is CASSDAGRNQPQHF. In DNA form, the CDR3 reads TGCGCCAGCAGCGATGCAGGGCGGAATCAGCCCCAGCATTTT.

CDR3 in amino acids: CASNRGYYGYTF. The CDR3, as DNA: TGTGCCAGCAATAGGGGGTACTATGGCTACACCTTC. The chain uses TRBV2 and TRBJ1-2; possibly TRBD1 for D (6 bases). This CDR3 region has 12 residues. CDR1 and CDR2 from the germline V gene are SNHLY and FYNNEI. Trimming removed 7 bases from V and 3 bases from J, with 9 bases in between.

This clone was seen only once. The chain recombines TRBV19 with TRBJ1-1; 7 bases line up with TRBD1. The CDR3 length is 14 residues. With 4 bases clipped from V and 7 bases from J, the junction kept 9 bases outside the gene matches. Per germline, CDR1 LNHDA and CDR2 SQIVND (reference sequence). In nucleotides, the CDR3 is TGTGCCAGTAGTAGCCCCGGGACAGCCTTTGAAGCTTTCTTT. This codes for CASSSPGTAFEAFF.

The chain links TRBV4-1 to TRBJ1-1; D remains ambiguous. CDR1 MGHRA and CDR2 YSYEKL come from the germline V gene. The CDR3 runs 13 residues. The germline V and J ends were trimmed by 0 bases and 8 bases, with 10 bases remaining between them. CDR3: CASSQEGGREAFF. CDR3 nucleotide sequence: TGCGCCAGCAGCCAAGAAGGCGGCAGGGAAGCTTTCTTT.

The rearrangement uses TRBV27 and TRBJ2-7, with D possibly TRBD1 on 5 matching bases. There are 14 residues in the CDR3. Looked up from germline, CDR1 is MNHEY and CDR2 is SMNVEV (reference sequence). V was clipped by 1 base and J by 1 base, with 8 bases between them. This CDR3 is CASSLYRTSYEQYF. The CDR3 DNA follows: TGTGCCAGCAGTTTATACAGGACGTCCTACGAGCAGTACTTC.